The clone carrying this T cell receptor beta chain was found many times. What it recognizes is unknown. The entry originates in a study of molecular identifiers for immune sequencing clone quantification. Regarding the study as a whole: Identical barcode-sharing TCR molecules could lead to underestimated sizes for highly expanded clones.

Based on a CD8+CD4-CCR7+CD45RA+ profile, naive CD8 T cells were sorted. Germline CDR1 MDHEN, CDR2 SYDVKM. V lost 6 bases and J lost 5; bases outside the gene matches: 9. This CDR3 is 15 amino acids long. TCRdb reprocessed the PCR reads via MiXCR and lists one record per CDR3 protein. The sample yields 300,000 to 350,000 distinct CDR3 sequences, 20% to 25% seen once. Sequenced: naive CD8+ T cells from blood, with Jurkat cell RNA spiked in. Indicated subset: FACS-sorted CD8+CD4-CCR7+CD45RA+ naive T cells. J is TRBJ2-3 and V is TRBV28, with TRBD1 matching 9 bases. This sequence was found in a human donor in good health. Some libraries in this study had Jurkat cell RNA spiked in. DNA of the CDR3: TGTGCCAGCAGCCTAGGGACAGGGTCGATAGATACGCAGTATTTT. It is translated as CASSLGTGSIDTQYF.